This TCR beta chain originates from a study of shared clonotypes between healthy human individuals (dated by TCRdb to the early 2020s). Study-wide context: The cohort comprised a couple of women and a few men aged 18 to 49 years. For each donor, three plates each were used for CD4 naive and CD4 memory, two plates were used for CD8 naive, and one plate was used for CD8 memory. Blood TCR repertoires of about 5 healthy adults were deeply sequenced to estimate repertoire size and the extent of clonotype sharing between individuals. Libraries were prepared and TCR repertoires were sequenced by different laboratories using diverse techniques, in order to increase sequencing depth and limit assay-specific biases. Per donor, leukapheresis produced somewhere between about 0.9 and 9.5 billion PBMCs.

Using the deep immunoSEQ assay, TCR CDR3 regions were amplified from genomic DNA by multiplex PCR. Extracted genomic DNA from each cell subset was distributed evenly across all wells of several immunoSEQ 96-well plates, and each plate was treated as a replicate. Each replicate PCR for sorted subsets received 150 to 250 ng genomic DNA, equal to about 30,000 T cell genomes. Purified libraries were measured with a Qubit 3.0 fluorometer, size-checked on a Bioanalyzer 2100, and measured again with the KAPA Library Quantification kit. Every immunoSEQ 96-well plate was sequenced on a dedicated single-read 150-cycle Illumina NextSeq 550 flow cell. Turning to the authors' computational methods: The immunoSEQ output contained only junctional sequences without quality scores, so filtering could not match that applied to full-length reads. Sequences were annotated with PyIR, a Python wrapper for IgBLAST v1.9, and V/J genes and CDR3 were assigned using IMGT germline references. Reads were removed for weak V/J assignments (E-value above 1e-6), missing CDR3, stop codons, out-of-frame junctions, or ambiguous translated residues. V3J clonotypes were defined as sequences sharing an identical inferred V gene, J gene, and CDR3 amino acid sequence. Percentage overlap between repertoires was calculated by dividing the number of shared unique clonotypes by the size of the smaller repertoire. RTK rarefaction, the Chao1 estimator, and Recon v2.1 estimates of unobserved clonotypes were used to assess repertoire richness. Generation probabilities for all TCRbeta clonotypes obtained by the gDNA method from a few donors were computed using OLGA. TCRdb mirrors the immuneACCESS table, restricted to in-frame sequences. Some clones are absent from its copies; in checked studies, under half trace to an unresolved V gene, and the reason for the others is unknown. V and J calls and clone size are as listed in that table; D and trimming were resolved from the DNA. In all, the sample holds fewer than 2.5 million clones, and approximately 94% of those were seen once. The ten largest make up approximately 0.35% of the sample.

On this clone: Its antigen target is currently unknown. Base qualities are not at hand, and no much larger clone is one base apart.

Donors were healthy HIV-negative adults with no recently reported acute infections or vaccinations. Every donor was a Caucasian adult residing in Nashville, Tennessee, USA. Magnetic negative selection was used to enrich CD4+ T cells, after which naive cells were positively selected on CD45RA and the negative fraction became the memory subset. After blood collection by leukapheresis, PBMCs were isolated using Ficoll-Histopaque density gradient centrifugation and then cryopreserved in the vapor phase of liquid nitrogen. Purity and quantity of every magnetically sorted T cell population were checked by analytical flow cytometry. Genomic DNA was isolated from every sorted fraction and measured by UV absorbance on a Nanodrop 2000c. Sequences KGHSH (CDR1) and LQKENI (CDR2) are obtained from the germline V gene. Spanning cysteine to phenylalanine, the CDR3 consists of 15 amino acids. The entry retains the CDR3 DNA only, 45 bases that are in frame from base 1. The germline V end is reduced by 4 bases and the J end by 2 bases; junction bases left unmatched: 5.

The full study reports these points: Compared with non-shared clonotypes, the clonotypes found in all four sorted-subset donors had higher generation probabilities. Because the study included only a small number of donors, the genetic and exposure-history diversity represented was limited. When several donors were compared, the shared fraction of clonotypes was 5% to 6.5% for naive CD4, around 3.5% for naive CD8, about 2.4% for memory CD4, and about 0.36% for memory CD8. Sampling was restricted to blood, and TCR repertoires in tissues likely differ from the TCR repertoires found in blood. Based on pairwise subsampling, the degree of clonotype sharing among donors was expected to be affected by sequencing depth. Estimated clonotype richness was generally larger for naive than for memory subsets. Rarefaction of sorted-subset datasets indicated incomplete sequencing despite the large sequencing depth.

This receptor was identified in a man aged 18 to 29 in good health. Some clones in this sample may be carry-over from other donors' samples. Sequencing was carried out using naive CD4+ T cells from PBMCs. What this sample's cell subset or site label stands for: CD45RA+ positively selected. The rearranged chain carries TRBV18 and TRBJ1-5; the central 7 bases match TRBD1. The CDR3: CASSLTGTGNQPQHF. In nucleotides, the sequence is TGTGCCAGCTCACTAACCGGGACAGGCAATCAGCCCCAGCATTTT.